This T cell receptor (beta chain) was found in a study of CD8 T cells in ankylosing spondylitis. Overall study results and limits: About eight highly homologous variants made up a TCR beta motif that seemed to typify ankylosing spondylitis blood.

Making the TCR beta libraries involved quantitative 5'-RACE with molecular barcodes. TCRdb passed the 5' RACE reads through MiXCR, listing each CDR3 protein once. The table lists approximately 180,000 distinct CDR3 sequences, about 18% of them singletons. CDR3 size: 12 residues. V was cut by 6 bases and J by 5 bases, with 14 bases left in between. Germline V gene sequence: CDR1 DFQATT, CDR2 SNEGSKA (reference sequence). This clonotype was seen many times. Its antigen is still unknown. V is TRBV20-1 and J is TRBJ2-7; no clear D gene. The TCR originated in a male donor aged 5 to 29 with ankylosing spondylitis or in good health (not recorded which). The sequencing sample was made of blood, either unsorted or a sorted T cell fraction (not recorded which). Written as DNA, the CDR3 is TGCAGTGCCGCCGACGGCTACAACGAGCAGTACTTC. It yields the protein CSAADGYNEQYF.